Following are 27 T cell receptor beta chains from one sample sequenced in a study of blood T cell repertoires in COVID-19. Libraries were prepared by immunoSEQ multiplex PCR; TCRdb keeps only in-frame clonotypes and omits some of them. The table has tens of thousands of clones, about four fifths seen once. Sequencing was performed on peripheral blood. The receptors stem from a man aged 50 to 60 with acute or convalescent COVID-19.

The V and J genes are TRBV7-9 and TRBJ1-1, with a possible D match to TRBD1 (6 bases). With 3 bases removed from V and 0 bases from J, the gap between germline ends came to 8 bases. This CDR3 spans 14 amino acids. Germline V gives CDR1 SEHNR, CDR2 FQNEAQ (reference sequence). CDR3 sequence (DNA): TGTGCCAGCAGCTTGGACAGAATGAACACTGAAGCTTTCTTT. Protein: CASSLDRMNTEAFF. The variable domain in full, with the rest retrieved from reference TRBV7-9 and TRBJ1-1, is DTGVSQNPRHKITKRGQNVTFRCDPISEHNRLYWYRQTLGQGPEFLTYFQNEAQLEKSRLLSDRFSAERPKGSFSTLEIQRTEQGDSAMYLCASSLDRMNTEAFFGQGTRLTVV.

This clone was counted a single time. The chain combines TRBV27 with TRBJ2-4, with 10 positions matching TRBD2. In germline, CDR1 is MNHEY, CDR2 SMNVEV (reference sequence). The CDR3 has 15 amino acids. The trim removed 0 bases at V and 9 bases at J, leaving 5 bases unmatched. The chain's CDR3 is CASSLSNSGRSIQYF. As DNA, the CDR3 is TGTGCCAGCAGTTTATCGAATAGCGGGAGGTCCATTCAGTACTTC.

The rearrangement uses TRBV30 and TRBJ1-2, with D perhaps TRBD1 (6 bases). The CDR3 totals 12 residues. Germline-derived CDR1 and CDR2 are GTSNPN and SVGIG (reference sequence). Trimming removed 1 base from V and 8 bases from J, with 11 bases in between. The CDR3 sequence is CAWSAQGGGYTF. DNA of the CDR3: TGTGCCTGGAGTGCCCAAGGGGGAGGCTACACCTTC.

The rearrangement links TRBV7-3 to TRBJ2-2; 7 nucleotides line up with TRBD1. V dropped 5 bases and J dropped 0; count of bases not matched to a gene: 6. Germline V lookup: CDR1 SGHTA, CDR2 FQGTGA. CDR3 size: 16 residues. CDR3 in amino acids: CASSPDRATNTGELFF. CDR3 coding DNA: TGTGCCAGCAGCCCCGACAGGGCAACGAACACCGGGGAGCTGTTTTTT.

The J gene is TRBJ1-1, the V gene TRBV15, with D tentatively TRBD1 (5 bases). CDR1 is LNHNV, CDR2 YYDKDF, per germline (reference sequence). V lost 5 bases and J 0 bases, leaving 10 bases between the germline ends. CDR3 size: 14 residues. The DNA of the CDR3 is TGTGCCACCAGCCCGGACAAGTTGAACACTGAAGCTTTCTTT. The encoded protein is CATSPDKLNTEAFF.

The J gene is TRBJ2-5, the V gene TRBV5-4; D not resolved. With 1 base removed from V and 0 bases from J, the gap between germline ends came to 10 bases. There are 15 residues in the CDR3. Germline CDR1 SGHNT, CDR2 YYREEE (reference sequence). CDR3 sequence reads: CASSLFPRYQETQYF. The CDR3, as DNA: TGTGCCAGCAGCTTGTTTCCGCGCTACCAAGAGACCCAGTACTTC. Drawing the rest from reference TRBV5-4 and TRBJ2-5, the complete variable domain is ETGVTQSPTHLIKTRGQQVTLRCSSQSGHNTVSWYQQALGQGPQFIFQYYREEENGRGNFPPRFSGLQFPNYSSELNVNALELDDSALYLCASSLFPRYQETQYFGPGTRLLVL.

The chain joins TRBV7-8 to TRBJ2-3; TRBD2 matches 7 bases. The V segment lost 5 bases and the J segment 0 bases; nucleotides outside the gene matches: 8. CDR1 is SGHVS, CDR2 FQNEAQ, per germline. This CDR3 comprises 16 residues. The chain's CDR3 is CASSTWDYSSTDTQYF. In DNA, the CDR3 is TGTGCCAGCAGCACCTGGGACTACTCTAGCACAGATACGCAGTATTTT.

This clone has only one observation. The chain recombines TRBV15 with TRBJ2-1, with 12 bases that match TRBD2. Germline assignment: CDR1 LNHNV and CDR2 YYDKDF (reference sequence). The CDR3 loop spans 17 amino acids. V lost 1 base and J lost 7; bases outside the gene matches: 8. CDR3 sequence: CATSRVGLAGWENEQFF. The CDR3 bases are TGTGCCACCAGCAGAGTTGGACTAGCGGGGTGGGAGAATGAGCAGTTCTTC.

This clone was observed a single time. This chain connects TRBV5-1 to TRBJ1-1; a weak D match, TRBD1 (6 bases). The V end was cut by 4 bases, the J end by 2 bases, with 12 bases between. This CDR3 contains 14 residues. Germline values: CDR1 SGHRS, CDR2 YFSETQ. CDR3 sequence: CASSPGQPNTEAFF. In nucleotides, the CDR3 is TGCGCCAGCAGCCCGGGACAACCTAACACTGAAGCTTTCTTT.

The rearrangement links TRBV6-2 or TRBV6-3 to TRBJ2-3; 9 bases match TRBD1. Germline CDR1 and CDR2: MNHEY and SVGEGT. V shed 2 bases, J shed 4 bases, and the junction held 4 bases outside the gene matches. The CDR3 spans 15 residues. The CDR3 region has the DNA TGTGCCAGCAGTTACGGACAGGGGCCGCCAGATACGCAGTATTTT. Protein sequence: CASSYGQGPPDTQYF.

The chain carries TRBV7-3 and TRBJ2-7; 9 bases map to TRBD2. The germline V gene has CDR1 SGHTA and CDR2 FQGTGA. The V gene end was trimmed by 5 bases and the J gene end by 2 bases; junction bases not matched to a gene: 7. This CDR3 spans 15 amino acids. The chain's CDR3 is CASSRSGGGAYEQYF. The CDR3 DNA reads TGTGCCAGCAGCCGCTCAGGCGGGGGGGCCTACGAGCAGTACTTC.

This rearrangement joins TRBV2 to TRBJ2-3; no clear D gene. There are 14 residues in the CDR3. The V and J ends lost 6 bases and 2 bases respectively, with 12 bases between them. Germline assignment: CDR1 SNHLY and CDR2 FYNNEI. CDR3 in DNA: TGTGCCAGCAGGGAACAAGAGTTCACAGATACGCAGTATTTT. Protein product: CASREQEFTDTQYF.

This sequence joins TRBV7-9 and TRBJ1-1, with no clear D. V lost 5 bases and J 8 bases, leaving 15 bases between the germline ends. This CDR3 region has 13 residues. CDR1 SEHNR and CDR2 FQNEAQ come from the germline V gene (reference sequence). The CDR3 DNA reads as TGTGCCAGCAGCACAGTGGTATCCCGGGAAGCTTTCTTT. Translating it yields CASSTVVSREAFF.

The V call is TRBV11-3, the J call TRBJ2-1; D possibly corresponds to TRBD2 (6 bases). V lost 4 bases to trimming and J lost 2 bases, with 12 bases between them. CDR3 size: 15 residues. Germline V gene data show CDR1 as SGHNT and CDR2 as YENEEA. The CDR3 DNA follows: TGTGCCAGCAGCTCGGGACTTACCCCCTACAATGAGCAGTTCTTC. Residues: CASSSGLTPYNEQFF.

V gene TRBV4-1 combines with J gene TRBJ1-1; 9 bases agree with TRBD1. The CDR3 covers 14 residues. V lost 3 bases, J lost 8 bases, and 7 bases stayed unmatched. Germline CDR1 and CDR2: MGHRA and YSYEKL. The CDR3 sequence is CASSHLQGAEEAFF. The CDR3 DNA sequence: TGCGCCAGCAGCCATCTACAGGGGGCTGAAGAAGCTTTCTTT.

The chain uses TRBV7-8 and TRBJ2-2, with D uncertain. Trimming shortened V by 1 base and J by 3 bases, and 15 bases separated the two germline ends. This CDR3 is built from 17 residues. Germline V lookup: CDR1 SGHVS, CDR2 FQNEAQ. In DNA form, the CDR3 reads TGTGCCAGCAGCTTAGTTAATTTAAACAGCCACACCGGGGAGCTGTTTTTT. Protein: CASSLVNLNSHTGELFF.

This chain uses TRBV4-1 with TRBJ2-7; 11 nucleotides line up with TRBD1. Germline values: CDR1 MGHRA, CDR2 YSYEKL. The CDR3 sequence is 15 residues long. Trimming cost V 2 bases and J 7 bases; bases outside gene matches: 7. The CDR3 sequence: CASSQRTGGSWEQYF. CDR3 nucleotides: TGCGCCAGCAGCCAACGGACAGGGGGCTCTTGGGAGCAGTACTTC.

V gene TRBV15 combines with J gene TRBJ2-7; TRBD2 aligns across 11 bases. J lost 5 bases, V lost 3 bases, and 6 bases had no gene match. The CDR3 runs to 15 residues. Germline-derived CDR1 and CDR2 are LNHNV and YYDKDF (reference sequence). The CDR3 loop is CATSSRTSGLDEQYF. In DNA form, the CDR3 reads TGTGCCACCAGCAGTAGGACTAGCGGGCTCGACGAGCAGTACTTC.

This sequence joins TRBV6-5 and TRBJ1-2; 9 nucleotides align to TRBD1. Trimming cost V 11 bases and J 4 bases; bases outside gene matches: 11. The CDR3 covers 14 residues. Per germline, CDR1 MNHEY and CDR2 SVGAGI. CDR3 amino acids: CACVDRGEGYGYTF. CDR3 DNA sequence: TGTGCCTGCGTGGACAGGGGAGAGGGCTATGGCTACACCTTC.

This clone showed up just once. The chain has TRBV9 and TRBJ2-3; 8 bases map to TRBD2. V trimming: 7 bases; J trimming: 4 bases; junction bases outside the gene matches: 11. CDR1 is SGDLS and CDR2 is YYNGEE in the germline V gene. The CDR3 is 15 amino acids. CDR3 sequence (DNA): TGTGCCAGCGGCTTACAAGCGGGAGAGTCAGATACGCAGTATTTT. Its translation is CASGLQAGESDTQYF.

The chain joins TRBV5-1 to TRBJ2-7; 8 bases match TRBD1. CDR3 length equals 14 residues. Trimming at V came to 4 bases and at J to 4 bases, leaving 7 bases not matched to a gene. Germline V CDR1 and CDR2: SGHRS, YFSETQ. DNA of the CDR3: TGCGCCAGCAGCCCGGGACAGGCTCTGTACGAGCAGTACTTC. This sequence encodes CASSPGQALYEQYF.

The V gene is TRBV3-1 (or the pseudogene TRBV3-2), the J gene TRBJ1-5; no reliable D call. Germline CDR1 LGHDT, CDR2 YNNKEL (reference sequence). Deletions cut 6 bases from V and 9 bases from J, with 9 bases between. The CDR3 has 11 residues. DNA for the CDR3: TGTGCCAGCAGGGCTCGCTGGCCCCAGCATTTT. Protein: CASRARWPQHF.

CDR3 bases: TGTGCCACCCGACGACAGGGAAACAATGAGCAGTTCTTC. Protein sequence: CATRRQGNNEQFF. This sequence joins TRBV24-1 and TRBJ2-1; 7 bases line up with TRBD1. Trimming at V came to 9 bases and at J to 5 bases, leaving 6 bases not matched to a gene. This CDR3 is built from 13 residues. Germline lookup yields CDR1 KGHDR and CDR2 SFDVKD.

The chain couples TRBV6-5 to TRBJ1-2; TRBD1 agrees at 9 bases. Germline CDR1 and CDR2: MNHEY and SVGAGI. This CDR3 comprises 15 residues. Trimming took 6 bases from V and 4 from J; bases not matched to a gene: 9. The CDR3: CASSTTGGVSYGYTF. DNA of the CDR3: TGTGCCAGCAGCACAACAGGGGGCGTAAGCTATGGCTACACCTTC.

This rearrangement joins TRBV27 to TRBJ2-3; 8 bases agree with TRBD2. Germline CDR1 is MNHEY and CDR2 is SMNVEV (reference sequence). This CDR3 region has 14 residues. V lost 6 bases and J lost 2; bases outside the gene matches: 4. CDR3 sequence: CASRVGGATDTQYF. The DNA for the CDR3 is TGTGCCAGCAGGGTCGGGGGGGCCACAGATACGCAGTATTTT.

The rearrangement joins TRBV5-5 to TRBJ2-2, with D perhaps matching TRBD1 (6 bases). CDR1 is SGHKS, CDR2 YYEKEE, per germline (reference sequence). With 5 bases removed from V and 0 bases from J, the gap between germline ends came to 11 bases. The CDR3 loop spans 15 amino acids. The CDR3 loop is CASRQGTANTGELFF. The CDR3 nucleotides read TGTGCCAGCAGGCAGGGGACGGCGAACACCGGGGAGCTGTTTTTT.

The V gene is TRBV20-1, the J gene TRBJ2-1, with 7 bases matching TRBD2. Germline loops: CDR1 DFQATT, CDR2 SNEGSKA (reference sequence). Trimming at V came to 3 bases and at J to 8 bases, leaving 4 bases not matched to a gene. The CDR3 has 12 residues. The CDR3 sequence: CSASLAADEQFF. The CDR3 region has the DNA TGCAGTGCTAGTCTAGCGGCCGATGAGCAGTTCTTC.